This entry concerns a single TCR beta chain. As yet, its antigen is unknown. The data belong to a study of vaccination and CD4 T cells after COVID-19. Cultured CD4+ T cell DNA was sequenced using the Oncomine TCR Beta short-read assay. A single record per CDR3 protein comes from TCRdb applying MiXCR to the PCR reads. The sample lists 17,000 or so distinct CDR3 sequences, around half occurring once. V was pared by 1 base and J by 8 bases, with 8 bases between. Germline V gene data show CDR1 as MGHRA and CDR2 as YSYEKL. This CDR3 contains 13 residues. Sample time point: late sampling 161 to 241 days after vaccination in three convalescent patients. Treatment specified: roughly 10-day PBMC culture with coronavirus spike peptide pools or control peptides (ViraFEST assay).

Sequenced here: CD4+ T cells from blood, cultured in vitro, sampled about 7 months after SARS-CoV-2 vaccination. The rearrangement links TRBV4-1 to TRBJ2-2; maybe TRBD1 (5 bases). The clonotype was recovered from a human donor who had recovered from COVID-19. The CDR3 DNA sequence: TGCGCCAGCAGCCAAGTAGGGGCTGGGGAGCTGTTTTTT. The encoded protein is CASSQVGAGELFF.